The T cell receptor (beta chain) described here comes from a study of T cell changes during pregnancy in multiple sclerosis. From germline, CDR1 is KGHSH and CDR2 LQKENI. The CDR3 length is 16 residues. V lost 5 bases to trimming and J lost 3 bases, with 16 bases between them. TCRdb's copy holds only in-frame clones and misses some; the assay was immunoSEQ multiplex PCR. The sample has about 38,000 clones, 75% to 95% seen once; the top ten hold about an eighth. The sequence derives from a female donor with multiple sclerosis, enrolled in a pregnancy study. The chain combines TRBV18 with TRBJ1-4, with unresolved D. Sample: CD8+ T cells from peripheral blood mononuclear cells, taken after pregnancy. The CDR3 nucleotides are TGTGCCAGCTCAGACCTTCCTGCGGAAGCTAATGAAAAACTGTTTTTT. The encoded protein is CASSDLPAEANEKLFF.